This entry lists 8 T cell receptor beta chains sequenced from one sample in a study of blood T cell repertoires in COVID-19. The assay was immunoSEQ multiplex PCR, and TCRdb's table has in-frame clones only and misses some. The sample lists 240,000 or so clones; around 83% were seen once. The sequenced material came from peripheral blood. These receptors came from a woman aged 55 to 70 with active or convalescent COVID-19.

This clone has only a few counts. The rearrangement links TRBV11-1 to TRBJ1-4; TRBD1 matches at 9 bases. V lost 4 bases, J lost 8 bases, and 8 bases stayed unmatched. The length of the CDR3 is 15 residues. CDR1 and CDR2 (germline): SGHAT, FQDESV (reference sequence). CDR3 amino acids: CASSSPDRGREKLFF. CDR3 nucleotides: TGTGCCAGCAGCTCGCCGGACAGGGGCAGGGAAAAACTGTTTTTT.

This clone showed up just a few times. This chain uses TRBV4-1 with TRBJ1-6, with D possibly matching TRBD1 (5 bases). Trimming took 4 bases from V and 15 from J, leaving 19 bases between them. This CDR3 has 14 amino acids. Germline assignment: CDR1 MGHRA and CDR2 YSYEKL. The CDR3 DNA reads as TGCGCCAGCAGCCCCGTGGTGACAGTCCAGCGCCTCCACTTT. Its translation is CASSPVVTVQRLHF.

The chain employs TRBV7-6 and TRBJ2-3; the D gene is possibly TRBD2 (7 bases). CDR3 length: 13 residues. V dropped 5 bases and J dropped 10 bases, with 16 bases sitting between them. Germline loops: CDR1 SGHVS, CDR2 FNYEAQ. CDR3 nucleotide sequence: TGTGCCAGCAGCCCCGTGGGGGGGCAGGCGCAGTATTTT. Protein sequence: CASSPVGGQAQYF.

The CDR3 DNA reads as TGTGCCAGTAGGACAGGGGGCGCGAGAGGCTACACCTTC. Translated: CASRTGGARGYTF. The chain joins TRBV19 to TRBJ1-2; 10 bases line up with TRBD1. The V and J ends lost 6 bases and 8 bases, in that order; junction bases with no gene match: 6. This CDR3 region has 13 residues. The germline V gene encodes CDR1 LNHDA and CDR2 SQIVND (reference sequence).

The rearrangement uses TRBV7-2 and TRBJ1-1; a weak D match, TRBD1 (5 bases). This CDR3 has 14 amino acids. Deletions cut 4 bases from V and 4 bases from J, with 13 bases between. The germline gives CDR1 SGHTA, CDR2 FQGNSA. CDR3 sequence: CASSSNRQITEAFF. In DNA form, the CDR3 reads TGTGCCAGCAGCTCAAATCGACAGATCACTGAAGCTTTCTTT. Drawing the rest from reference TRBV7-2 and TRBJ1-1, the complete variable domain is GAGVSQSPSNKVTEKGKDVELRCDPISGHTALYWYRQSLGQGLEFLIYFQGNSAPDKSGLPSDRFSAERTGGSVSTLTIQRTQQEDSAVYLCASSSNRQITEAFFGQGTRLTVV.

The chain joins TRBV5-1 to TRBJ1-1; D remains unclear. Germline values: CDR1 SGHRS, CDR2 YFSETQ. The V gene lost 5 bases and the J gene lost 6 bases, with 14 bases spanning the gap. The CDR3 spans 13 residues. CDR3 bases: TGCGCCAGCAGTCTTGGAGGGTCGCCTGAAGCTTTCTTT. Protein: CASSLGGSPEAFF.

The chain combines TRBV6-4 with TRBJ1-5, with a possible D match to TRBD1 (5 bases). CDR3 length equals 15 residues. V dropped 8 bases and J dropped 1 base, with 15 bases sitting between them. Germline V gene sequence: CDR1 MRHNA, CDR2 SNTAGT. The CDR3 is CASPTTEQSNQPQHF. In DNA, the CDR3 is TGTGCCAGCCCTACGACAGAACAAAGCAATCAGCCCCAGCATTTT.

The CDR3 bases are TGTGCCAGCTCTTCCGACAGGGGGAGAGCAACTAATGAAAAACTGTTTTTT. Translation gives CASSSDRGRATNEKLFF. This chain links TRBV18 with TRBJ1-4; 9 nucleotides agree with TRBD1. Germline values: CDR1 KGHSH, CDR2 LQKENI. The CDR3 totals 17 residues. V was pared by 6 bases and J by 0 bases, with 8 bases of the junction left unmatched.